Listed below are T cell receptor beta chains from one sample, sequenced in a study of cytomegalovirus exposure and HLA in healthy donors. Measured with immunoSEQ multiplex PCR; TCRdb has only the in-frame clones, and not every one. Of about 100,000 clones listed, less than 85% are singletons. Sequenced input: PBMCs. The origin of the receptors is a woman between 18 and 29 years old in good health and CMV-seropositive. Each CDR3 is given with its conserved first and last residue. D genes are given only for firm matches. Expanded clones are given a class, and other clones once, few, many or no size at all.

J gene: TRBJ1-1
D gene: -
clone size: -
V gene: TRBV5-1
CDR3 DNA: TGCGCCAGCAGCTTGGTAGACAGAATGAACACTGAAGCTTTCTTT
CDR3 protein: CASSLVDRMNTEAFF

J gene: TRBJ2-2
D gene: -
clone size: -
V gene: TRBV7-3
CDR3 DNA: TGTGCCAGCAGCCTCTTAGCTGCGAACACCGGGGAGCTGTTTTTT
CDR3 protein: CASSLLAANTGELFF

J gene: TRBJ1-4
D gene: -
clone size: -
V gene: TRBV28
CDR3 DNA: TGTGCCAGCAGTTTTTCGTGGGGCGGTGCAACTAATGAAAAACTGTTTTTT
CDR3 protein: CASSFSWGGATNEKLFF

J gene: TRBJ2-1
D gene: -
clone size: -
V gene: TRBV6-5
CDR3 DNA: TGTGCCAGCCGACAGCCCCAATCCTACAATGAGCAGTTCTTC
CDR3 protein: CASRQPQSYNEQFF

J gene: TRBJ2-7
D gene: TRBD2
clone size: -
V gene: TRBV5-4
CDR3 DNA: TGTGCCAGCAGCTCAGGGACTAGCGGGAGTCGGGAGCAGTACTTC
CDR3 protein: CASSSGTSGSREQYF

J gene: TRBJ1-1
D gene: -
clone size: -
V gene: TRBV6-6
CDR3 DNA: TGTGCCAGCAGTTACCCTGGGGCGCCCACTGAAGCTTTCTTT
CDR3 protein: CASSYPGAPTEAFF

J gene: TRBJ1-5
D gene: -
clone size: few
V gene: TRBV6-1
CDR3 DNA: TGTGCCAGCAGTGAAACCGGTGCCCAGCCCCAGCATTTT
CDR3 protein: CASSETGAQPQHF

J gene: TRBJ2-7
D gene: TRBD2
clone size: -
V gene: TRBV5-4
CDR3 DNA: TGTGCCAGCAGCTTGGGCAGCGGGAGGAACTACTACGAGCAGTACTTC
CDR3 protein: CASSLGSGRNYYEQYF

J gene: TRBJ1-5
D gene: -
clone size: -
V gene: TRBV6-6
CDR3 DNA: TGTGCCAGCAGTTACTCCCTCAATCAGCCCCAGCATTTT
CDR3 protein: CASSYSLNQPQHF

J gene: TRBJ2-2
D gene: -
clone size: -
V gene: TRBV5-1
CDR3 DNA: TGCGCCAGCCGGGACGGCAGGGGTATCGGGGAGCTGTTTTTT
CDR3 protein: CASRDGRGIGELFF

J gene: TRBJ2-1
D gene: TRBD2
clone size: few
V gene: TRBV27
CDR3 DNA: TGTGCCACCGCAGCGGGAGGGGTCTACAATGAGCAGTTCTTC
CDR3 protein: CATAAGGVYNEQFF

J gene: TRBJ2-7
D gene: -
clone size: -
V gene: TRBV6-1
CDR3 DNA: TGTGCCAGCAGTGAAGGGGCCGAGCAGTACTTC
CDR3 protein: CASSEGAEQYF

J gene: TRBJ1-1
D gene: -
clone size: -
V gene: TRBV19
CDR3 DNA: TGTGCCAGTAGTATTCAGGGGATTGAAGCTTTCTTT
CDR3 protein: CASSIQGIEAFF

J gene: TRBJ2-6
D gene: TRBD1
clone size: -
V gene: TRBV18
CDR3 DNA: TGTGCCAGCTCACTCGGGACAGCAGGGGCCAACGTCCTGACTTTC
CDR3 protein: CASSLGTAGANVLTF

J gene: TRBJ1-3
D gene: -
clone size: few
V gene: TRBV5-8
CDR3 DNA: TGTGCCAGCAGCTTAGAGTACTCTGGAAACACCATATATTTT
CDR3 protein: CASSLEYSGNTIYF